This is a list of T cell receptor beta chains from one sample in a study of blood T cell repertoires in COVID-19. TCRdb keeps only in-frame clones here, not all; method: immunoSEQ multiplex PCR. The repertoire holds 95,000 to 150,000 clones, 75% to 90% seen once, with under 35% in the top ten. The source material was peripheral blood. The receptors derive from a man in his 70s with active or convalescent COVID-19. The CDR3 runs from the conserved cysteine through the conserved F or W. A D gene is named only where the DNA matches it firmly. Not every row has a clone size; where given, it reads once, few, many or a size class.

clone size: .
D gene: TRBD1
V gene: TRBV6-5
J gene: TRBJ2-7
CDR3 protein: CASIGTAYYEQYF

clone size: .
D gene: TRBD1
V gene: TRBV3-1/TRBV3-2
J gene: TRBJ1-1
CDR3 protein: CASSGQGKSEAFF

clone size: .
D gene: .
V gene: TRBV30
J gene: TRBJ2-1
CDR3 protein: CAWRRTGSSYNEQFF

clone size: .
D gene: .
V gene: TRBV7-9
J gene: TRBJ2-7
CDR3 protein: CASSLVAAASSYEQYF

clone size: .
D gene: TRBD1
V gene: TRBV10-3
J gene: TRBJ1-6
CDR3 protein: CAISEGGQGYNSPLHF

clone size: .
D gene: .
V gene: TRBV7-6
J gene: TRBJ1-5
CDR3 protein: CASSLGAGGDQPQHF

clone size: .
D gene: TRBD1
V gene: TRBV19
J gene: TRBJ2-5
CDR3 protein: CASRTSQGARETQYF

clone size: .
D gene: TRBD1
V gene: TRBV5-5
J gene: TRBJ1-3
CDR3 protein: CASSLALQGVWNTIYF

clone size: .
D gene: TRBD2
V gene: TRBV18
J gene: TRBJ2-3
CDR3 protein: CASSNRLAGAVTDTQYF

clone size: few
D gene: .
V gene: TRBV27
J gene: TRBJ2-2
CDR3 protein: CASSPNRLHTGELFF

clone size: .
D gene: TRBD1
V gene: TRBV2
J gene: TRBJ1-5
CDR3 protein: CASSFPDRGNQPQHF

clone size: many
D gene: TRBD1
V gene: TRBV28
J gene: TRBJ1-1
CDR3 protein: CASSLPGVTGTNTEAFF

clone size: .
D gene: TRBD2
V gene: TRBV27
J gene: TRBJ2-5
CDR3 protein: CASRNRLAGGGETQYF

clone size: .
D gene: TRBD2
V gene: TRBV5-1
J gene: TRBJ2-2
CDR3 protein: CASRAGGGLNTGELFF

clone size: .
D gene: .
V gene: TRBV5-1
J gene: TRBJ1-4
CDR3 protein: CASSLDTTNEKLFF